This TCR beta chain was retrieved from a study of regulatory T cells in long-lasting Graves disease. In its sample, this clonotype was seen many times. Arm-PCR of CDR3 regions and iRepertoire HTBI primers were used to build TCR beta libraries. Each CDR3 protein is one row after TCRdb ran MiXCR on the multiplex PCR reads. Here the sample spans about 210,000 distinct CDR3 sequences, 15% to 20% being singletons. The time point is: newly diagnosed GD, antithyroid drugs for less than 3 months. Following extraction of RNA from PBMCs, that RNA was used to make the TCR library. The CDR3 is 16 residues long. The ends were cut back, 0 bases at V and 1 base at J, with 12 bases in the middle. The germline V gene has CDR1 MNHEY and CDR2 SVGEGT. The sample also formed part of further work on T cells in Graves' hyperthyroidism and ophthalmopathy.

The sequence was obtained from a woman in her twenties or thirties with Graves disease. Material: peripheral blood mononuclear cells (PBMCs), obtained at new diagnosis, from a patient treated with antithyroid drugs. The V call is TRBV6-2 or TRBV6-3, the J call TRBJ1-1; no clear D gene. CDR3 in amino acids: CASSYSFGRTNTEAFF. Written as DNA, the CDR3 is TGTGCCAGCAGTTACTCATTTGGCAGGACGAACACTGAAGCTTTCTTT.